Shown below are 10 T cell receptor beta chains from a single sample sequenced in a study of blood T cell repertoires in COVID-19. TCRdb keeps only in-frame clones here, not all; method: immunoSEQ multiplex PCR. The sample includes some 300,000 clones, around nine tenths of them seen just once. The sample comprised PBMCs or T cells enriched from blood (not recorded which). The source of these receptors is a woman aged 25-40 years who had recovered from COVID-19.

This chain uses TRBV21-1 with TRBJ1-2; the D segment call TRBD1 is taken from the table without a DNA check. TRBV21-1 is a pseudogene segment. The CDR3 loop spans 15 amino acids. Written as DNA, the CDR3 is TGTGCCAGCAGCAAACAGAACACGGGACAGGGACCCTACACCTTC. It encodes CASSKQNTGQGPYTF.

This clone was found many times. CDR3 nucleotides: TGTGCCAGCAGCTTGGATACAAGTTATGGCTACACCTTC. Translation gives CASSLDTSYGYTF. The rearrangement uses TRBV5-5 and TRBJ1-2; no clear D. The CDR3 runs to 13 residues. Germline V gene sequence: CDR1 SGHKS, CDR2 YYEKEE (reference sequence). The V gene lost 0 bases and the J gene lost 5 bases, with 8 bases spanning the gap.

The rearrangement links TRBV6-4 to TRBJ2-1; the match to TRBD2 covers 11 bases. CDR1 is MRHNA, CDR2 SNTAGT, per germline. The CDR3 loop spans 15 amino acids. The ends lost 1 base at V and 8 bases at J; junction bases unmatched: 4. The CDR3: CASSDFGLAGDEQFF. The CDR3 DNA is TGTGCCAGCAGTGACTTCGGACTAGCGGGCGATGAGCAGTTCTTC.

This chain links TRBV28 with TRBJ2-2; TRBD1 matches at 7 bases. The CDR3 runs 15 residues. CDR1 MDHEN and CDR2 SYDVKM come from the germline V gene. V lost 5 bases to trimming and J lost 6 bases; unmatched junction nucleotides: 9. CDR3 in amino acids: CASSRGTDRSGELFF. The CDR3 nucleotides read TGTGCCAGCAGTCGAGGGACAGACAGATCCGGGGAGCTGTTTTTT.

The chain has TRBV24-1 and TRBJ2-1, with 7 positions matching TRBD2. The trim removed 0 bases at V and 8 bases at J, leaving 12 bases unmatched. The CDR3 runs to 17 residues. Germline V gene sequence: CDR1 KGHDR, CDR2 SFDVKD. CDR3 bases: TGTGCCACCAGTGATTTGCGACTAGCTAGAAGCCCCTATGAGCAGTTCTTC. As protein: CATSDLRLARSPYEQFF.

V and J are TRBV11-3 and TRBJ2-1; 11 bases are shared with TRBD2. CDR1 is SGHNT and CDR2 is YENEEA in the germline V gene. This CDR3 is 20 amino acids long. J gave up 0 bases and V 3 bases, and 13 bases lay outside the gene matches. The CDR3 nucleotides are TGTGCCAGCAGCTTCCGGGGGACTAGCGGAGCCCCGAGCTCCTACAATGAGCAGTTCTTC. Its protein product is CASSFRGTSGAPSSYNEQFF. The full variable domain, in which reference TRBV11-3 and TRBJ2-1 provide the parts outside the CDR3, is EAGVVQSPRYKIIEKKQPVAFWCNPISGHNTLYWYLQNLGQGPELLIRYENEEAVDDSQLPKDRFSAERLKGVDSTLKIQPAELGDSAVYLCASSFRGTSGAPSSYNEQFFGPGTRLTVL.

The chain is built from TRBV30 and TRBJ1-1; D is ambiguous. Trimming took off 2 bases at V and 5 bases at J, with 9 bases between the two ends. This CDR3 is 12 amino acids long. Looked up from germline, CDR1 is GTSNPN and CDR2 is SVGIG (reference sequence). The CDR3 nucleotides read TGTGCCTGGAGTCCCTTTCTTACTGAAGCTTTCTTT. Translating it yields CAWSPFLTEAFF.

The table lists this clone with a count of one. This CDR3 is CASSFTSGNNEQFF. The CDR3 DNA reads as TGCGCCAGCAGCTTTACTAGCGGAAACAATGAGCAGTTCTTC. The chain carries TRBV5-1 and TRBJ2-1; 8 positions match TRBD2. CDR3 length: 14 residues. Germline V gives CDR1 SGHRS, CDR2 YFSETQ. V lost 2 bases and J lost 5; bases outside the gene matches: 3. Based on the CDR3 plus reference TRBV5-1 and TRBJ2-1, the full variable domain is KAGVTQTPRYLIKTRGQQVTLSCSPISGHRSVSWYQQTPGQGLQFLFEYFSETQRNKGNFPGRFSGRQFSNSRSEMNVSTLELGDSALYLCASSFTSGNNEQFFGPGTRLTVL.

The rearrangement joins TRBV6-5 to TRBJ1-2, with D possibly being TRBD1 (5 bases). Between the trimmed V and J ends, which lost 7 bases and 4 bases, there was a span of 16 bases. The CDR3 is 14 amino acids. Germline V gives CDR1 MNHEY, CDR2 SVGAGI. CDR3 amino acids: CASTTSGGSYGYTF. CDR3 DNA sequence: TGTGCCAGCACCACATCGGGGGGATCCTATGGCTACACCTTC.

The rearrangement uses TRBV19 and TRBJ2-3; 8 nucleotides align to TRBD1. Trimming took 1 base from V and 6 from J; bases not matched to a gene: 9. The CDR3 covers 16 residues. Germline V gene lookup returns CDR1 LNHDA and CDR2 SQIVND (reference sequence). Written as DNA, the CDR3 is TGTGCCAGTAGTATAGGGCTGGACAGGGACGCGGATACGCAGTATTTT. This codes for CASSIGLDRDADTQYF. Together with reference TRBV19 and TRBJ2-3, the CDR3 gives the full variable domain: DGGITQSPKYLFRKEGQNVTLSCEQNLNHDAMYWYRQDPGQGLRLIYYSQIVNDFQKGDIAEGYSVSREKKESFPLTVTSAQKNPTAFYLCASSIGLDRDADTQYFGPGTRLTVL.